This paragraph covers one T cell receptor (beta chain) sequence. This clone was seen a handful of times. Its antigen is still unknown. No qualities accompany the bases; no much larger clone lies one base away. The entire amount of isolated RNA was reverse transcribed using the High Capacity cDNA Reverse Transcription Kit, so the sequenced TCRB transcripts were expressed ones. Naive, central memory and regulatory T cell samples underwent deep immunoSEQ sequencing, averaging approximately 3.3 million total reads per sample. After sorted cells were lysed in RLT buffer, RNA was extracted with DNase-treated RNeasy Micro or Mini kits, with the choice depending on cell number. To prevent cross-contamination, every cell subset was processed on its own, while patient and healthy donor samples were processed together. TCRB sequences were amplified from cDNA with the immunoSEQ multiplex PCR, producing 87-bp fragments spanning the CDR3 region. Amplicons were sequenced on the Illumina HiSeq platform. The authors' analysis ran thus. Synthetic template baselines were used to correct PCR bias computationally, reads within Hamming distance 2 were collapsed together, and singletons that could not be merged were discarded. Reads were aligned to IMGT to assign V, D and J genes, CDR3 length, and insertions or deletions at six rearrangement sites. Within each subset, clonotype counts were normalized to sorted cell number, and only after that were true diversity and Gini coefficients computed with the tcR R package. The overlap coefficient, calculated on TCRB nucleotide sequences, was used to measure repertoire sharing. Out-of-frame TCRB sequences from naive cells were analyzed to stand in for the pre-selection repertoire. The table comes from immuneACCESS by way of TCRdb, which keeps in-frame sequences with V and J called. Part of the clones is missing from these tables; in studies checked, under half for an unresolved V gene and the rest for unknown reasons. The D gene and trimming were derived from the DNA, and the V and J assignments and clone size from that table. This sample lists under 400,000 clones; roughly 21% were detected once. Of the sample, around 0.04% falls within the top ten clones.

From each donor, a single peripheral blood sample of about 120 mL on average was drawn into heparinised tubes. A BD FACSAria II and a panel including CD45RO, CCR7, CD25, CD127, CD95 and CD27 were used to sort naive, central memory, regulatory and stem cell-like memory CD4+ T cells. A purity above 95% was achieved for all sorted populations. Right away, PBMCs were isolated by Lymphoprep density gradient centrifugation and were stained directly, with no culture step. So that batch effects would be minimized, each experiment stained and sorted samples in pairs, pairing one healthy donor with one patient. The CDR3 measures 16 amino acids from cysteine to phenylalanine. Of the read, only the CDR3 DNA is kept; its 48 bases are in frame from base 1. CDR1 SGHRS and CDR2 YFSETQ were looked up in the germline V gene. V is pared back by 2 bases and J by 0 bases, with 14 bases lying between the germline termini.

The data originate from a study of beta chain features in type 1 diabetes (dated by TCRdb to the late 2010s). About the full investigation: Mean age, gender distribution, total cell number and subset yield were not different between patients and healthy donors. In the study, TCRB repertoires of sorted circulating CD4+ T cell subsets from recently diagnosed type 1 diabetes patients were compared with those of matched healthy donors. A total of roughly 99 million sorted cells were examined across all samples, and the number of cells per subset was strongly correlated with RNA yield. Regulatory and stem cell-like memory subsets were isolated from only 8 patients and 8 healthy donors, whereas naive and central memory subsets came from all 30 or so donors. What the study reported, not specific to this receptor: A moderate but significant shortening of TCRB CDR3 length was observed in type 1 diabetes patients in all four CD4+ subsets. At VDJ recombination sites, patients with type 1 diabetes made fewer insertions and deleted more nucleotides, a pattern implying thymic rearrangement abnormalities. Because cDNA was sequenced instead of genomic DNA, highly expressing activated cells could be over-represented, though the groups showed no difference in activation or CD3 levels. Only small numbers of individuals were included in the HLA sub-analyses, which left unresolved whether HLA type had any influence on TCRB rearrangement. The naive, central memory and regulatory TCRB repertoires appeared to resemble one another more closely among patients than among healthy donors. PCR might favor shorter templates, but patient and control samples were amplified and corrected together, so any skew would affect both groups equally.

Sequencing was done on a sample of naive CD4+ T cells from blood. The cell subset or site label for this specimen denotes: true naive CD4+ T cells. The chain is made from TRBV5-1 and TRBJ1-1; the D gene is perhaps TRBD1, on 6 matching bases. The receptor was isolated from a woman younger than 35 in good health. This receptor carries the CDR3 CASSFSDSLMNTEAFF. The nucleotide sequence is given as TGCGCCAGCAGCTTTTCGGACAGCCTTATGAACACTGAAGCTTTCTTT. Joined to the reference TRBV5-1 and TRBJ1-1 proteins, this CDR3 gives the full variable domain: KAGVTQTPRYLIKTRGQQVTLSCSPISGHRSVSWYQQTPGQGLQFLFEYFSETQRNKGNFPGRFSGRQFSNSRSEMNVSTLELGDSALYLCASSFSDSLMNTEAFFGQGTRLTVV.